The 19 T cell receptor beta chains below were found in one sample sequenced in a study of OX40 agonist ivuxolimab in advanced cancers. Produced via immunoSEQ multiplex PCR; TCRdb's table is partial and in-frame only. The profile shows about 33,000 clones, 74% of them singletons. Sequenced material: CD4+ or CD8+ T cells sorted from blood, taken in a trial of the OX40 agonist ivuxolimab. The origin of the receptors is an adult with an advanced solid tumor such as melanoma, head and neck, liver or kidney cancer.

This clone has just one count. The V call is TRBV10-2, the J call TRBJ2-3; 7 nucleotides align to TRBD1. CDR3 length equals 11 residues. Germline CDR1 is WSHSY and CDR2 is SAAADI. Trimming at V came to 6 bases and at J to 13 bases, leaving 7 bases not matched to a gene. CDR3 sequence: CASRTGEPKYF. CDR3 sequence (DNA): TGCGCCAGCAGAACAGGGGAGCCCAAGTATTTT.

The chain carries TRBV4-1 and TRBJ2-3; no clear D gene. The V end was cut by 2 bases, the J end by 4 bases, with 16 bases between. Germline V gene sequence: CDR1 MGHRA, CDR2 YSYEKL. This CDR3 is built from 16 residues. In DNA, the CDR3 is TGCGCCAGCAGCCAAATCCTAACAGCCGGGTCAGATACGCAGTATTTT. Translated, it gives CASSQILTAGSDTQYF.

The chain employs TRBV19 and TRBJ1-1; D gene unclear. Trimming stripped 3 bases from V and 4 bases from J, with 15 bases between. Germline CDR1 LNHDA, CDR2 SQIVND (reference sequence). The CDR3 spans 15 residues. DNA of the CDR3: TGTGCCAGTAGTATTCTTGGGGTCCTAGGCACTGAAGCTTTCTTT. This sequence encodes CASSILGVLGTEAFF.

J is TRBJ1-5 and V is TRBV9; 9 bases fit TRBD1. This CDR3 contains 14 residues. The V gene end was trimmed by 3 bases and the J gene end by 7 bases; junction bases not matched to a gene: 5. Germline assignment: CDR1 SGDLS and CDR2 YYNGEE. DNA for the CDR3: TGTGCCAGCAGCGGGACAGGGGCAGGGCAGCCCCAGCATTTT. Residues: CASSGTGAGQPQHF.

This chain connects TRBV9 to TRBJ1-6; a possible D gene is TRBD1 (6 bases). Trimming left V 0 bases short and J 9 bases short, with 10 bases between. The CDR3 contains 14 residues. Germline CDR1 reads SGDLS; CDR2 reads YYNGEE. The CDR3 sequence is CASSVEQGGSPLHF. The CDR3 DNA is TGTGCCAGCAGCGTAGAACAGGGAGGTTCACCCCTCCACTTT.

This chain uses TRBV11-2 with TRBJ2-7; tentative D call: TRBD2 (5 bases). This CDR3 region has 15 residues. V gave up 5 bases and J gave up 3 bases, with 17 bases separating them. Germline assignment: CDR1 SGHAT and CDR2 FQNNGV. CDR3 sequence reads: CASSLQPQRGYEQYF. In nucleotides, the CDR3 is TGTGCCAGCAGCCTCCAACCGCAACGGGGCTACGAGCAGTACTTC.

The V and J genes are TRBV19 and TRBJ1-5, with D unresolved. Germline CDR1 reads LNHDA; CDR2 reads SQIVND (reference sequence). Trimming removed 3 bases from V and 3 bases from J, with 9 bases in between. CDR3 length: 14 amino acids. The CDR3 reads CASSIQPHNQPQHF. The CDR3, as DNA: TGTGCCAGTAGTATCCAGCCCCACAATCAGCCCCAGCATTTT.

V usage is TRBV9 and J usage is TRBJ2-7, with 7 bases aligning to TRBD1. The CDR3 has 14 amino acids. CDR1 and CDR2 from the germline V gene are SGDLS and YYNGEE. With 3 bases clipped from V and 2 bases from J, the junction kept 5 bases outside the gene matches. The CDR3 here is CASSGRQGTYEQYF. The CDR3 DNA reads as TGTGCCAGCAGCGGTCGACAGGGAACCTACGAGCAGTACTTC.

This chain connects TRBV6-5 to TRBJ1-1; D is ambiguous. The CDR3 loop spans 15 amino acids. Trimming cost V 0 bases and J 4 bases, with 12 bases left between them. Looked up from germline, CDR1 is MNHEY and CDR2 is SVGAGI. The CDR3 region has the DNA TGTGCCAGCAGTTACTCGGCAGGTCGGAGCACTGAAGCTTTCTTT. Its translation is CASSYSAGRSTEAFF.

This clone showed up just a few times. This chain uses TRBV4-1 with TRBJ2-7; TRBD1 is a possible D gene (7 bases). The CDR3 is 17 residues long. Trimming pared 0 bases from V and 3 bases from J, leaving 18 bases between. Germline loops: CDR1 MGHRA, CDR2 YSYEKL. The CDR3 DNA follows: TGCGCCAGCAGCCAAGATATTTCGGGAGACAGGGACTACGAGCAGTACGTC. Translating gives CASSQDISGDRDYEQYV.

There are a few counts of this clone. This chain uses TRBV7-2 with TRBJ2-1; TRBD1 matches 7 bases. With 5 bases clipped from V and 9 bases from J, the junction kept 13 bases outside the gene matches. Germline CDR1 is SGHTA and CDR2 is FQGNSA. The CDR3 is 15 residues long. As DNA, the CDR3 is TGTGCCAGCAGCCCGACGACAGGGTACCTCGGTGAGCAGTTCTTC. Encoded protein: CASSPTTGYLGEQFF.

The sample holds one count of this clone. The chain links TRBV28 to TRBJ2-5; D assignment may be TRBD1 or TRBD2 (5 bases each). Trimming cost V 0 bases and J 9 bases, with 20 bases left between them. The germline CDR1 and CDR2 sequences are MDHEN and SYDVKM. The CDR3 runs to 16 residues. DNA for the CDR3: TGTGCCAGCAGTTTATGGGGGACGGGATCCCGGGGTCCCCAGTACTTC. Amino acids: CASSLWGTGSRGPQYF.

Only a few counts were recorded for this clone. The chain has TRBV6-5 and TRBJ1-2; D is possibly TRBD1 (5 bases). Trimming stripped 7 bases from V and 8 bases from J, with 17 bases between. The CDR3 runs 13 residues. The germline V gene encodes CDR1 MNHEY and CDR2 SVGAGI. The CDR3 DNA follows: TGTGCCAGCAACTTGGGCGGGGGTCAAGGCTACACCTTC. Translating it yields CASNLGGGQGYTF.

This sequence joins TRBV19 and TRBJ1-2; 9 bases are a match to TRBD1. CDR1 LNHDA and CDR2 SQIVND come from the germline V gene (reference sequence). The CDR3 contains 13 residues. The ends lost 6 bases at V and 8 bases at J; junction bases unmatched: 7. CDR3 coding DNA: TGTGCCAGTAGCCTACAGGGGGCGATAGGCTACACCTTC. This encodes CASSLQGAIGYTF. Supplemented by reference TRBV19 and TRBJ1-2, the full variable domain reads DGGITQSPKYLFRKEGQNVTLSCEQNLNHDAMYWYRQDPGQGLRLIYYSQIVNDFQKGDIAEGYSVSREKKESFPLTVTSAQKNPTAFYLCASSLQGAIGYTFGSGTRLTVV.

The chain carries TRBV5-1 and TRBJ1-5; D not resolved. The germline gives CDR1 SGHRS, CDR2 YFSETQ. Between the trimmed V and J ends, which lost 3 bases and 3 bases, there was a span of 7 bases. This CDR3 comprises 13 residues. The CDR3 spells CASSSFPNQPQHF. In DNA form, the CDR3 reads TGCGCCAGCAGCTCGTTCCCCAATCAGCCCCAGCATTTT.

V is TRBV19 and J is TRBJ2-7; D is uncertain. CDR1 LNHDA and CDR2 SQIVND come from the germline V gene (reference sequence). The CDR3 has 13 amino acids. Trimming pared 5 bases from V and 6 bases from J, leaving 14 bases between. This chain's CDR3 is CASSFGRAGEQYF. The CDR3 bases are TGTGCCAGTAGTTTCGGTCGGGCTGGCGAGCAGTACTTC.

The chain recombines TRBV27 with TRBJ1-1, with D perhaps matching TRBD1 (6 bases). This CDR3 is 13 amino acids long. The V and J ends lost 4 bases and 4 bases respectively, with 10 bases between them. The V gene's germline CDR1 is MNHEY and CDR2 SMNVEV (reference sequence). The CDR3 loop is CASSYTGITEAFF. Here the CDR3 DNA reads TGTGCCAGCAGTTATACAGGGATCACTGAAGCTTTCTTT.

A few counts support this clone. The chain has TRBV12-5 and TRBJ2-7; D might be TRBD1 (6 bases). From germline, CDR1 is LGHNT and CDR2 FRNRAP. The CDR3 consists of 15 residues. The V end was cut by 6 bases, the J end by 0 bases, with 15 bases between. CDR3 nucleotides: TGTGCTAGTGGCGAAACAGGGATTAGCTCCTACGAGCAGTACTTC. Residues: CASGETGISSYEQYF.

This chain connects TRBV14 to TRBJ1-2; D not certain. Germline V gene data show CDR1 as SGHDN and CDR2 as FVKESK. Trimming left V 1 base short and J 4 bases short, with 7 bases between. The length of the CDR3 is 13 residues. The CDR3 DNA reads as TGTGCCAGCAGCCAAGGAACGGCCTATGGCTACACCTTC. Amino acid sequence: CASSQGTAYGYTF. The variable domain in full, completed from reference TRBV14 and TRBJ1-2, reads EAGVTQFPSHSVIEKGQTVTLRCDPISGHDNLYWYRRVMGKEIKFLLHFVKESKQDESGMPNNRFLAERTGGTYSTLKVQPAELEDSGVYFCASSQGTAYGYTFGSGTRLTVV.